This entry describes one T cell receptor (beta chain). As yet, its antigen is unknown. This CDR3 spans 14 amino acids. Germline-derived CDR1 and CDR2 are LGHDT and YNNKEL (reference sequence). V gave up 4 bases and J gave up 5 bases, with 14 bases separating them. The sample is drawn from a study of T-cell reconstitution after alpha-beta-depleted transplantation in children. Researchers prepared the TCRbeta library using unique molecular identifiers, the study reports. Using its own MiXCR run on the PCR reads, TCRdb lists one record per CDR3 protein. The sample gives some 87,000 distinct CDR3 sequences, around 15% of which show up once; roughly 21% is in the top ten. Study-wide results and caveats: Newly produced T cells mostly provided counts and TCRbeta diversity after one year, as hyperexpanded clones declined.

The J gene is TRBJ1-1, the V gene TRBV3-1, with a tentative D call TRBD1 (6 bases). The receptor was derived from a male patient aged 2-10 years who had a stem cell transplant for acute lymphoblastic leukemia, so the T cells may come from the graft donor. This material consisted of PBMCs, mostly from graft donor cells, taken 180 days after TCRalphabeta/CD19-depleted stem cell transplant. This chain's CDR3 is CASSPRGRWTEAFF. CDR3 DNA: TGTGCCAGCAGCCCCAGGGGTCGGTGGACTGAAGCTTTCTTT.